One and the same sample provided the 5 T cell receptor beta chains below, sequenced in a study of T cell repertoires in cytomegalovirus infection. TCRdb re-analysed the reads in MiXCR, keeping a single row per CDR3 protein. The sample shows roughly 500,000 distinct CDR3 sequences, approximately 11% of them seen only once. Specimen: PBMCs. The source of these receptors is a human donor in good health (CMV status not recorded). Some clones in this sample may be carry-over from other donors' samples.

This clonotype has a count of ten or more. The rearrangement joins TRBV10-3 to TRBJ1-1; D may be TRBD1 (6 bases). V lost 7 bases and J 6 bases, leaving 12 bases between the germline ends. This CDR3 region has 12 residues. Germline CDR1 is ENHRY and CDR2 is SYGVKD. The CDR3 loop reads CAIKGGGAEAFF. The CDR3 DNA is TGTGCCATCAAAGGGGGAGGGGCTGAAGCTTTCTTT.

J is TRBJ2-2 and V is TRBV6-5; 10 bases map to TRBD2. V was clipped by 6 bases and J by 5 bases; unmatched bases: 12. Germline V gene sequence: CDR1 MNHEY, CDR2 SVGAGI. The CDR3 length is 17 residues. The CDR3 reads CASSPSPSGSRTGELFF. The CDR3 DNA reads TGTGCCAGCAGCCCCAGCCCTAGCGGGAGTCGGACCGGGGAGCTGTTTTTT.

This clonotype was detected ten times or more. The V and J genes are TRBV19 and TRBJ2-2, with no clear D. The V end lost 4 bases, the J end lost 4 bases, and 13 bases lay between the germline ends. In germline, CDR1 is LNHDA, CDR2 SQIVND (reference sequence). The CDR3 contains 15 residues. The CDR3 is CASSKGTPGTGELFF. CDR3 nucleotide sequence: TGTGCCAGTAGTAAAGGTACTCCGGGCACCGGGGAGCTGTTTTTT.

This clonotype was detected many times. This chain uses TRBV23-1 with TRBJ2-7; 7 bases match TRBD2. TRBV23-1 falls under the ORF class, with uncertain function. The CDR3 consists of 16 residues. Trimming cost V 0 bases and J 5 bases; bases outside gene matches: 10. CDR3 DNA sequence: TGCGCCAGCAGTCAATCCGCTAGCGGCTCGAGGAACGAGCAGTACTTC. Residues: CASSQSASGSRNEQYF.

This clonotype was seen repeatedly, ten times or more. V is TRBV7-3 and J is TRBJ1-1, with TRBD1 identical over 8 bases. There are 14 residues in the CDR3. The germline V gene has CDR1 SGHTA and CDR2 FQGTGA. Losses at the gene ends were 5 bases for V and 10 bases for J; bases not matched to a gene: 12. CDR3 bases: TGTGCCAGCAGCCTACGACAGGGGAAAGGTGTAGCTTTCTTT. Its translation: CASSLRQGKGVAFF.